This T cell receptor beta chain was sequenced during a study of cytomegalovirus exposure and HLA in healthy donors. Study-level points and caveats: Among the sequence variants, a highly shared cluster was likely an artifact of sequencing. A later examination showed that TCR association rates differed by HLA locus, with DRB1 most and HLA-C fewest. Later analysis associated a missense DCLRE1C variant with TCR beta V- and J-gene trimming. Some public TCRs appeared in many individuals, while most sequences were rare.

The junction had 9 bases not matched to a gene; V was cut back by 6 bases and J by 4 bases. The CDR3 contains 14 residues. CDR1 and CDR2 (germline): MDHEN, SYDVKM. Both 60 Vbeta primers and 13 Jbeta primers went into the PCR. Here immunoSEQ multiplex PCR was the method, and the copy in TCRdb shows in-frame clones only, minus some. The sample consists of 150,000 or so clones, around four fifths of them appearing once. Details on this clone: The target antigen is unknown.

This sequence originates from a man aged 25-40 years in good health and CMV-seronegative. The sequenced sample consisted of PBMCs. The gene calls are TRBV28 and TRBJ2-7, with TRBD1 matching 7 bases. Here the CDR3 DNA reads TGTGCCAGCAGCCCCGGGACAGTATTATACGAGCAGTACTTC. It translates to CASSPGTVLYEQYF. The full variable domain, completed using reference TRBV28 and TRBJ2-7, is DVKVTQSSRYLVKRTGEKVFLECVQDMDHENMFWYRQDPGLGLRLIYFSYDVKMKEKGDIPEGYSVSREKKERFSLILESASTNQTSMYLCASSPGTVLYEQYFGPGTRLTVT.